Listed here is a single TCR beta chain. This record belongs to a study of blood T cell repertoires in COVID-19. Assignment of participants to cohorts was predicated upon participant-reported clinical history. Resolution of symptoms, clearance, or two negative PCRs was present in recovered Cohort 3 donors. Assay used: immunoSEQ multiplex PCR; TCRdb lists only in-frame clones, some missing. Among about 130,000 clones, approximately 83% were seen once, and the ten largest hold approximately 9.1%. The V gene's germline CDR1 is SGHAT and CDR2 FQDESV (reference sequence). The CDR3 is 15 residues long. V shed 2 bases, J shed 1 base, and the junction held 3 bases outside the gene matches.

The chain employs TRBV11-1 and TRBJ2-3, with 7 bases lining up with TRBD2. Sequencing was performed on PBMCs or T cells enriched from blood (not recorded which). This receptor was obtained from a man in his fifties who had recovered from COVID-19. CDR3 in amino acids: CASSLFLAGTDTQYF. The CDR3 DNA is TGTGCCAGCAGCTTATTTCTAGCGGGCACAGATACGCAGTATTTT. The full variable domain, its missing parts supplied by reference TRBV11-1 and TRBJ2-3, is EAEVAQSPRYKITEKSQAVAFWCDPISGHATLYWYRQILGQGPELLVQFQDESVVDDSQLPKDRFSAERLKGVDSTLKIQPAELGDSAMYLCASSLFLAGTDTQYFGPGTRLTVL.